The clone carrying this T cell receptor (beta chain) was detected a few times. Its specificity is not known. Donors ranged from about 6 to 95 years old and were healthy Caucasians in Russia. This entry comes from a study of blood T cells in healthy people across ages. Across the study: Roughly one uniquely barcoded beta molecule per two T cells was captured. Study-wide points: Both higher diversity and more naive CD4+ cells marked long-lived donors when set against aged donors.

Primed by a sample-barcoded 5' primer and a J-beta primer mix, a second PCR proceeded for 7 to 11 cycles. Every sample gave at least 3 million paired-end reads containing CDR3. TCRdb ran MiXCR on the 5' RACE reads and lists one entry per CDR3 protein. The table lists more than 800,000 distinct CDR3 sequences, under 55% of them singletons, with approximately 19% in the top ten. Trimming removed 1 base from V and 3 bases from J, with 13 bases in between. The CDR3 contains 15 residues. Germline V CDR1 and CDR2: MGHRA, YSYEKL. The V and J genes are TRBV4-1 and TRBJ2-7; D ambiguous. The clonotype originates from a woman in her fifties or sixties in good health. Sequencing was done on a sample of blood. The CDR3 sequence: CASSQVTQGLYEQYF. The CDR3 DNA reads TGCGCCAGCAGCCAAGTCACGCAAGGGCTCTACGAGCAGTACTTC.